This paragraph covers one T cell receptor beta chain sequence. Its antigen is currently unknown. The source of the sample is a study of beta chain features in type 1 diabetes. Expressed TCRB transcripts got sequenced, as all isolated RNA was reverse transcribed. Data came from immunoSEQ multiplex PCR; TCRdb stores just in-frame clones and leaves some out. The sample contains hundreds of thousands of clones, roughly an eighth of which appear only once. General study points: Type 1 diabetes patients had fewer VDJ junction insertions and more deletions. Cells with high TCR expression could be over-represented when cDNA is sequenced. Patients with Type 1 diabetes showed moderately but significantly shorter TCRB CDR3s in all four CD4+ subsets.

This clonotype was obtained from a man younger than 35 with type 1 diabetes. The source material was naive CD4+ T cells from blood.

CDR3: CASSLAIQGSQETQYF. CDR3 DNA: TGCGCCAGCAGCTTGGCCATACAGGGCTCCCAAGAGACCCAGTACTTC. The chain combines TRBV5-1 with TRBJ2-5, with D possibly matching TRBD1 (6 bases). CDR1 and CDR2 from the germline V gene are SGHRS and YFSETQ. The V and J ends lost 0 bases and 1 base respectively, with 13 bases between them. The CDR3 contains 16 residues.